The 4 T cell receptor beta chains in this list originate from one sample, sequenced in a study of T cell changes during pregnancy in multiple sclerosis. Some clones are missing from TCRdb's copy, which holds only in-frame ones; the method was immunoSEQ multiplex PCR. The sample yields 55,000 to 80,000 clones, 85% to 90% seen once. The source material was peripheral blood, sampled after pregnancy. Every receptor here comes from a female donor in good health, enrolled as a control in a pregnancy study.

This clone has a single count. The V gene is TRBV9, the J gene TRBJ1-1; D is unclear. This CDR3 has 13 residues. Looked up from germline, CDR1 is SGDLS and CDR2 is YYNGEE. Trimming took 3 bases from V and 0 from J, leaving 6 bases between them. The CDR3 protein is CASSGSMNTEAFF. The CDR3 coding sequence is TGTGCCAGCAGCGGAAGCATGAACACTGAAGCTTTCTTT.

This chain joins TRBV30 and TRBJ2-3, with 9 positions matching TRBD2. This CDR3 has 15 amino acids. Trimming cost V 6 bases and J 5 bases; bases outside gene matches: 12. Germline V gives CDR1 GTSNPN, CDR2 SVGIG (reference sequence). Here the CDR3 reads CACQGGRGGLDTQYF. CDR3 coding DNA: TGTGCCTGCCAAGGAGGGCGGGGGGGCCTAGATACGCAGTATTTT.

The chain employs TRBV19 and TRBJ2-3, with 8 nucleotides matching TRBD2. CDR3 length: 15 amino acids. Trimming took 3 bases from V and 4 from J; bases not matched to a gene: 6. Germline V CDR1 and CDR2: LNHDA, SQIVND (reference sequence). CDR3 in amino acids: CASSISGGVADTQYF. The CDR3 DNA reads TGTGCCAGTAGTATCAGCGGGGGTGTCGCAGATACGCAGTATTTT.

About this clone: Sequence at one end of the junction differs from germline and may be a read error. The chain joins TRBV7-7 to TRBJ2-5; D is perhaps TRBD2 (6 bases). Per the germline V gene, CDR1 is SSHAT and CDR2 is FNYEAQ (reference sequence). This CDR3 is built from 13 residues. CDR3 residues: CASSPGLPQAQYF. The DNA of the CDR3 is TGTGCTAGCAGCCCGGGACTGCCCCAGGCCCAGTACTTC.